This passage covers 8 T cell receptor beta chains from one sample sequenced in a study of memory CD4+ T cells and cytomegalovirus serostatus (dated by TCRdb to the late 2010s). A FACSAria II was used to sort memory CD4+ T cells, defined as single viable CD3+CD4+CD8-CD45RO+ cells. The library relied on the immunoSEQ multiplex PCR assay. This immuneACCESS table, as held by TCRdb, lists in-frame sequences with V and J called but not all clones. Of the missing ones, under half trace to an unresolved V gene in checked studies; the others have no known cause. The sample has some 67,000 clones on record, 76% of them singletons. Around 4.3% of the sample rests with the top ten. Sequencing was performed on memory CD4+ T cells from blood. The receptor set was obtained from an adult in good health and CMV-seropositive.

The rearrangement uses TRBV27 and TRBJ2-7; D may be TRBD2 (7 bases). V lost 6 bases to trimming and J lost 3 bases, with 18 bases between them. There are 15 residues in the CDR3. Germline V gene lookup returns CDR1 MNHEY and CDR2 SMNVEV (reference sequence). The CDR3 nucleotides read TGTGCCAGCAGGATGACCTCGGGGGGCCACTACGAGCAGTACTTC. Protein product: CASRMTSGGHYEQYF.

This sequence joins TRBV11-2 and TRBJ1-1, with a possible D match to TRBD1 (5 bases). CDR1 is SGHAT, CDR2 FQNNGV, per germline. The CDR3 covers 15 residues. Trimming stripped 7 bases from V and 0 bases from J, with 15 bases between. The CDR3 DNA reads TGTGCCAGCACCCCCGGGGCAGGGATGAACACTGAAGCTTTCTTT. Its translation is CASTPGAGMNTEAFF.

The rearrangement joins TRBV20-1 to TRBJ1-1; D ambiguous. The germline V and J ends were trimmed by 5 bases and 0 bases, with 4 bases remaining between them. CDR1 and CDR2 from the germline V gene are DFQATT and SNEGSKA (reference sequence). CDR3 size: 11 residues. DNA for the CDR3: TGCAGTGCTCATTTGAACACTGAAGCTTTCTTT. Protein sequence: CSAHLNTEAFF.

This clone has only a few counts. In DNA form, the CDR3 reads TGTGCCAGTCGTAATCTAGCGGAAGCTTTCTTT. Translated, it gives CASRNLAEAFF. The chain carries TRBV19 and TRBJ1-1; D is uncertain. Germline loops: CDR1 LNHDA, CDR2 SQIVND (reference sequence). The CDR3 contains 11 residues. V lost 8 bases and J 8 bases, leaving 12 bases between the germline ends.

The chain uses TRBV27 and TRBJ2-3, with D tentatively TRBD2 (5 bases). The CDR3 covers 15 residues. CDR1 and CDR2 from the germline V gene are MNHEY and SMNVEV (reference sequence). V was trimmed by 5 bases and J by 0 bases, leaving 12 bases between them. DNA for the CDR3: TGTGCCAGCAGTCCGGGCCGAGGGAGCACAGATACGCAGTATTTT. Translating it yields CASSPGRGSTDTQYF.

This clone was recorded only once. DNA of the CDR3: TGTGCCAGCAGTTTTTTACCAGGTACCGCGGATGAAAAACTGTTTTTT. Encoded protein: CASSFLPGTADEKLFF. The J gene is TRBJ1-4, the V gene TRBV6-6; D ambiguous. V was shortened by 4 bases and J by 6 bases, with 18 bases between the two germline ends. The CDR3 extends over 16 amino acids. Germline CDR1 is MNHNY and CDR2 is SVGAGI (reference sequence).

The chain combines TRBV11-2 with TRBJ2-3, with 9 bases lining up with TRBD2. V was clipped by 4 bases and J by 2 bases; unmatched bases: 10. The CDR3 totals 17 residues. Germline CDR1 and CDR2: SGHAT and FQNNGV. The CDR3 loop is CASSSAGTSPFTDTQYF. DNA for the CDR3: TGTGCCAGCAGCTCCGCCGGGACTAGCCCTTTCACAGATACGCAGTATTTT.

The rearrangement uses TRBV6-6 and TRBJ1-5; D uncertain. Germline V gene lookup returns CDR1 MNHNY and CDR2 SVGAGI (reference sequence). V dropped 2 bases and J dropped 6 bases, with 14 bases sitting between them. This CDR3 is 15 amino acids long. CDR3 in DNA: TGTGCCAGCAGTTACGGGCGGTTGTCCGGTCAGCCCCAGCATTTT. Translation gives CASSYGRLSGQPQHF.